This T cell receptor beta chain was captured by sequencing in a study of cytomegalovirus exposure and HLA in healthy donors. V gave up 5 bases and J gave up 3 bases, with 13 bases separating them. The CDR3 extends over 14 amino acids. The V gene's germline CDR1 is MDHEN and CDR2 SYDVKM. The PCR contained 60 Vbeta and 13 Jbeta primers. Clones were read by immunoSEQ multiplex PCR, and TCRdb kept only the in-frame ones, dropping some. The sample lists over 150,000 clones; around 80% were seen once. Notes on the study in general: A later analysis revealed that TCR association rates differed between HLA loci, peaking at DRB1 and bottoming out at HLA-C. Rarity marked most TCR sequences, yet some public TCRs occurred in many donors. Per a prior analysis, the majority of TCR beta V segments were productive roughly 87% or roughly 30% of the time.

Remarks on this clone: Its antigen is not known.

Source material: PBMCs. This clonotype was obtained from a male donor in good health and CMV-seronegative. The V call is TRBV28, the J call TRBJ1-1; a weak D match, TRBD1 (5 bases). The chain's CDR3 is CASSGRGDYTEAFF. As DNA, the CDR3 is TGTGCCAGCAGTGGCCGGGGGGATTACACTGAAGCTTTCTTT.